This record looks at one T cell receptor (beta chain) sequence and its context. Its cognate antigen is unknown. The PCR made use of 60 Vbeta and 13 Jbeta primers. As originally analysed: Later reanalysis found roughly 80 million unique TCR beta chains, 10 million to 12 million of them shared. TCRdb's table, derived via immunoSEQ multiplex PCR, lists solely in-frame clones and lacks some. V and J calls and clone size are as listed in that table; D and trimming were resolved from the DNA. The sample includes about 130,000 clones, about 81% of them seen just once. The length of the CDR3 is 19 residues. With 0 bases clipped from V and 4 bases from J, the junction kept 8 bases outside the gene matches. This sample is drawn from a study of cytomegalovirus exposure and HLA in healthy donors. Broader study findings: Later on, an analysis tied approximately 15,000 TCR beta sequences to HLA alleles at 0.05 false discovery rate.

The chain has TRBV23-1 and TRBJ2-6; 11 bases are a match to TRBD2. TRBV23-1 is filed as an ORF, its function uncertain. This receptor was taken from a woman aged 25 to 45 in good health and CMV-seronegative. Material for sequencing was PBMCs. CDR3 sequence: CASSQSRVAGGSGANVLTF. CDR3 coding DNA: TGCGCCAGCAGTCAATCGAGGGTAGCGGGAGGGTCAGGGGCCAACGTCCTGACTTTC.